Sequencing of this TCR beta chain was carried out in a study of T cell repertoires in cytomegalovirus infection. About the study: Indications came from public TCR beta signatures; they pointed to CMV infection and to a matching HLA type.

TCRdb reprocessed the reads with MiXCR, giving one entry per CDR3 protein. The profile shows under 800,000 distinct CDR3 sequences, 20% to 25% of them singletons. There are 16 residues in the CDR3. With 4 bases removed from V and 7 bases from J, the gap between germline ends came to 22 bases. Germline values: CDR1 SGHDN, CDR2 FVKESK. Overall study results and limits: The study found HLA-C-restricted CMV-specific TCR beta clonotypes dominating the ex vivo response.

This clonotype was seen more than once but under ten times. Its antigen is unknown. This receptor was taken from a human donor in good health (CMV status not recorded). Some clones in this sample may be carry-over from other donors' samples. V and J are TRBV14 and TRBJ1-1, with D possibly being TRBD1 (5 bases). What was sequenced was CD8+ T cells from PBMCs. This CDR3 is CASSRIVGPRTIEAFF. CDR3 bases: TGTGCCAGCAGCCGTATCGTGGGGCCAAGAACGATTGAAGCTTTCTTT.